This T cell receptor (beta chain) was identified in a study of T cell repertoires in cytomegalovirus infection. Study information: As its CMV epitopes, the study selected recently identified HLA-C-restricted and well-studied HLA-B-restricted targets. Public TCR beta signatures provided an indication of both CMV infection and a matching HLA type.

The CDR3 loop spans 12 amino acids. Trimming stripped 6 bases from V and 6 bases from J, with 10 bases between. Via MiXCR, TCRdb re-called the reads, giving one row per CDR3 protein. The sample consists of about 470,000 distinct CDR3 sequences, 42% of them appearing once. On this clonotype: Its antigen is still unknown.

Regarding the study as a whole: HLA-C-restricted CMV clonotypes gave the most frequent clonotype in two of eight donors.

This sequence joins TRBV12-3 or TRBV12-4 and TRBJ2-3, with D tentatively TRBD2 (6 bases). The specimen was cultured PBMCs, collected from culture after CMV antigen stimulation. The TCR sequence derives from a human donor in good health (CMV status not recorded). Some clones in this sample may be carry-over from other donors' samples. CDR3 region: CASRRRGDTQYF. CDR3 in DNA: TGTGCCAGCAGAAGACGGGGGGATACGCAGTATTTT.